The 18 T cell receptor beta chains listed next were all sequenced from one sample in a study of T cells in Graves' hyperthyroidism and ophthalmopathy. There were TCR beta CDR3 regions amplified from RNA transcripts. During a first-round RT-PCR of the TCR CDR3, the HTBI primer set was used. TCRdb re-derived calls from the multiplex PCR reads in MiXCR, one entry per CDR3 protein. The sample records roughly 360,000 distinct CDR3 sequences, about 13% being singletons. Material for sequencing was blood. The source of these receptors is a man aged 25 to 40 with Graves' hyperthyroidism that later progressed to Graves' ophthalmopathy.

This clonotype was observed many times. J is TRBJ1-2 and V is TRBV5-1; D is unresolved. The germline V and J ends were trimmed by 2 bases and 4 bases, with 9 bases remaining between them. The V gene's germline CDR1 is SGHRS and CDR2 YFSETQ. This CDR3 has 13 amino acids. In nucleotides, the CDR3 is TGCGCCAGCAGCTTAGTGGGCGGCTATGGCTACACCTTC. This gives the protein CASSLVGGYGYTF.

This clonotype was observed many times. The V gene is TRBV11-2, the J gene TRBJ2-7; TRBD2 aligns across 7 bases. Germline CDR1 and CDR2: SGHAT and FQNNGV. V dropped 7 bases and J dropped 0; count of bases not matched to a gene: 15. This CDR3 spans 17 amino acids. The CDR3 spells CASIRTGGRDLSYEQYF. DNA for the CDR3: TGTGCCAGCATTCGTACGGGGGGTCGAGACCTCTCCTACGAGCAGTACTTC.

This clonotype was observed many times. For the CDR3, the DNA is TGTGCCAGCAGCTCCAGGACAGCAAACACTGAAGCTTTCTTT. Residues: CASSSRTANTEAFF. The rearrangement links TRBV7-8 to TRBJ1-1; tentatively, D is TRBD1 (6 bases). This CDR3 comprises 14 residues. The ends were cut back, 4 bases at V and 2 bases at J, with 11 bases in the middle. CDR1 and CDR2 (germline): SGHVS, FQNEAQ.

The V gene is TRBV13, the J gene TRBJ1-1, with a tentative D call TRBD1 (5 bases). This CDR3 is built from 14 residues. Between the trimmed V and J ends, which lost 5 bases and 4 bases, there was a span of 14 bases. Germline CDR1 and CDR2: PRHDT and FYEKMQ (reference sequence). The CDR3 reads CASSIRQGITEAFF. CDR3 DNA: TGTGCCAGCAGCATCCGTCAGGGAATCACTGAAGCTTTCTTT.

This clonotype was seen at least ten times. This chain uses TRBV7-3 with TRBJ2-5; 11 bases are shared with TRBD1. J lost 5 bases, V lost 4 bases, and 3 bases had no gene match. Per germline, CDR1 SGHTA and CDR2 FQGTGA. This CDR3 contains 14 residues. The CDR3 loop is CASSSDRGRETQYF. CDR3 DNA sequence: TGTGCCAGCAGCTCGGACAGGGGGCGGGAGACCCAGTACTTC.

In its sample, this clonotype was seen many times. The chain employs TRBV12-5 and TRBJ2-7; D is possibly TRBD1 or TRBD2 (5 bases each). The ends were cut back, 0 bases at V and 0 bases at J, with 12 bases in the middle. CDR3 length: 16 amino acids. The V gene's germline CDR1 is LGHNT and CDR2 FRNRAP. This CDR3 is CASGLVPGRGSYEQYF. In nucleotides, the CDR3 is TGTGCTAGTGGTTTGGTACCGGGACGGGGCTCCTACGAGCAGTACTTC.

As regards this clonotype: This sequence may be a read error, since a much larger clone differs from it by one base. The V and J genes are TRBV13 and TRBJ2-3, with D tentatively TRBD1 (6 bases). The germline CDR1 and CDR2 sequences are PRHDT and FYEKMQ (reference sequence). V was cut by 5 bases and J by 3 bases, with 15 bases left in between. The CDR3 spans 15 residues. CDR3 nucleotide sequence: TGTGCCAGCAGCGGTGGCAGGGGTGCGACAGATACGCAGTATTTT. This encodes CASSGGRGATDTQYF.

Many counts were recorded for this clonotype. The chain is built from TRBV28 and TRBJ2-7; 7 bases are a match to TRBD1. Looked up from germline, CDR1 is MDHEN and CDR2 is SYDVKM. V dropped 2 bases and J dropped 0; count of bases not matched to a gene: 7. The CDR3 spans 16 residues. CDR3 protein: CASSLNRDRASYEQYF. The CDR3 region has the DNA TGTGCCAGCAGTTTAAACCGGGACAGAGCCTCCTACGAGCAGTACTTC. Full variable domain (remainder filled in from reference TRBV28 and TRBJ2-7): DVKVTQSSRYLVKRTGEKVFLECVQDMDHENMFWYRQDPGLGLRLIYFSYDVKMKEKGDIPEGYSVSREKKERFSLILESASTNQTSMYLCASSLNRDRASYEQYFGPGTRLTVT.

This clonotype occurred many times. The chain carries TRBV6-2 or TRBV6-3 and TRBJ1-2; the D is unclear. From germline, CDR1 is MNHEY and CDR2 SVGEGT. CDR3 length: 12 residues. The germline V and J ends were trimmed by 7 bases and 8 bases, with 14 bases remaining between them. The chain's CDR3 is CASNIASGGYTF. CDR3 coding DNA: TGTGCCAGCAATATAGCCTCGGGGGGCTACACCTTC.

In this sample, this clonotype turned up many times. V is TRBV2 and J is TRBJ2-5; 8 bases agree with TRBD2. This CDR3 has 14 amino acids. The germline V gene has CDR1 SNHLY and CDR2 FYNNEI. V lost 6 bases and J lost 1; bases outside the gene matches: 4. The CDR3: CASSLTSAQETQYF. CDR3 DNA: TGTGCCAGCAGCCTGACTAGCGCCCAAGAGACCCAGTACTTC.

Ten or more counts support this clonotype. The CDR3 coding sequence is TGTGCCAGCAGTTACTCGAGCCCACTGGGACCCTACGAGCAGTACTTC. Amino acid sequence: CASSYSSPLGPYEQYF. The chain has TRBV6-6 and TRBJ2-7, with D perhaps being TRBD1 or TRBD2 (5 bases each). V was trimmed by 0 bases and J by 2 bases, leaving 14 bases between them. This CDR3 is built from 16 residues. Looked up from germline, CDR1 is MNHNY and CDR2 is SVGAGI (reference sequence).

This clonotype was observed a few times. J is TRBJ1-4 and V is TRBV28, with D perhaps matching TRBD1 (6 bases). Per the germline V gene, CDR1 is MDHEN and CDR2 is SYDVKM. The CDR3 extends over 16 amino acids. The V and J ends lost 6 bases and 6 bases respectively, with 20 bases between them. This chain's CDR3 is CASSYITGLLDEKLFF. CDR3 nucleotides: TGTGCCAGCAGCTATATTACAGGGCTATTAGATGAAAAACTGTTTTTT.

This clonotype was seen many times. This chain links TRBV12-3 or TRBV12-4 with TRBJ1-2; possibly TRBD1 for D (5 bases). The V end was cut by 6 bases, the J end by 4 bases, with 12 bases between. This CDR3 spans 13 amino acids. CDR3 sequence reads: CASRLGPTYGYTF. The CDR3 DNA is TGTGCCAGCAGACTGGGACCGACCTATGGCTACACCTTC.

This clonotype has ten or more counts. The rearrangement joins TRBV7-2 to TRBJ2-1; perhaps TRBD1 as D (6 bases). V was cut by 3 bases and J by 0 bases, with 21 bases left in between. Germline V gene sequence: CDR1 SGHTA, CDR2 FQGNSA. The CDR3 runs to 19 residues. CDR3 coding DNA: TGTGCCAGCAGCTTCCGGAGGTCGGTGGGGGCCAGCTCCTACAATGAGCAGTTCTTC. Its protein is CASSFRRSVGASSYNEQFF. Filled out from reference TRBV7-2 and TRBJ2-1, the complete variable domain reads GAGVSQSPSNKVTEKGKDVELRCDPISGHTALYWYRQSLGQGLEFLIYFQGNSAPDKSGLPSDRFSAERTGGSVSTLTIQRTQQEDSAVYLCASSFRRSVGASSYNEQFFGPGTRLTVL.

J is TRBJ1-1 and V is TRBV27; 12 bases align to TRBD1. CDR3 size: 21 residues. Per germline, CDR1 MNHEY and CDR2 SMNVEV (reference sequence). V trimming: 1 base; J trimming: 0 bases; junction bases outside the gene matches: 15. The DNA for the CDR3 is TGTGCCAGCAGTTTATTCCCCCGGGACAGGGGGCGGTCCCCAATGAACACTGAAGCTTTCTTT. This translates into CASSLFPRDRGRSPMNTEAFF.

This clonotype was seen more than once but under ten times. J is TRBJ1-6 and V is TRBV11-2; 8 bases agree with TRBD1. The CDR3 extends over 17 amino acids. With 2 bases clipped from V and 7 bases from J, the junction kept 10 bases outside the gene matches. Germline CDR1 and CDR2: SGHAT and FQNNGV. The CDR3 loop is CASSLNGQGAGNSPLHF. For the CDR3, the DNA is TGTGCCAGCAGCTTAAATGGTCAGGGGGCAGGGAATTCACCCCTCCACTTT.

This clonotype has a count of ten or more. This chain uses TRBV7-9 with TRBJ1-5; no clear D. Germline V lookup: CDR1 SEHNR, CDR2 FQNEAQ (reference sequence). The CDR3 has 12 amino acids. Trimming took off 3 bases at V and 9 bases at J, with 9 bases between the two ends. This CDR3 is CASSFFLGPQHF. The CDR3 bases are TGTGCCAGCAGCTTTTTCCTTGGGCCCCAGCATTTT.

This chain uses TRBV9 with TRBJ2-1; D may correspond to TRBD1 or TRBD2 (7 bases each). Germline lookup yields CDR1 SGDLS and CDR2 YYNGEE. V dropped 4 bases and J dropped 1 base, with 18 bases sitting between them. The CDR3 is made up of 17 amino acids. CDR3 in DNA: TGTGCCAGCAGCCCAGGGGGGGGGGAGAATTCCTACAATGAGCAGTTCTTC. Amino acid sequence: CASSPGGGENSYNEQFF. The full variable domain, its missing parts supplied by reference TRBV9 and TRBJ2-1, is DSGVTQTPKHLITATGQRVTLRCSPRSGDLSVYWYQQSLDQGLQFLIQYYNGEERAKGNILERFSAQQFPDLHSELNLSSLELGDSALYFCASSPGGGENSYNEQFFGPGTRLTVL.